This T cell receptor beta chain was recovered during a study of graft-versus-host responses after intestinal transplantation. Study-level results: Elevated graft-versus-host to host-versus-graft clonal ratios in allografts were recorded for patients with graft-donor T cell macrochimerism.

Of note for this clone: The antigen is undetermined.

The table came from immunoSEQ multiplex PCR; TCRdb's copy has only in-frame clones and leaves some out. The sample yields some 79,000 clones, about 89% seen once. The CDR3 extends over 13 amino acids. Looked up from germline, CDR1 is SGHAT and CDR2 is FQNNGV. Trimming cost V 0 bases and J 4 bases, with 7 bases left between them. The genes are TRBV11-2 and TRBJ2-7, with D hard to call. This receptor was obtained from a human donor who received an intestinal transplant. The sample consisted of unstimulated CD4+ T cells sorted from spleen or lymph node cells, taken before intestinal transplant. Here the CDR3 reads CASSLERRYEQYF. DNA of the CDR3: TGTGCCAGCAGCTTAGAGAGAAGATACGAGCAGTACTTC.